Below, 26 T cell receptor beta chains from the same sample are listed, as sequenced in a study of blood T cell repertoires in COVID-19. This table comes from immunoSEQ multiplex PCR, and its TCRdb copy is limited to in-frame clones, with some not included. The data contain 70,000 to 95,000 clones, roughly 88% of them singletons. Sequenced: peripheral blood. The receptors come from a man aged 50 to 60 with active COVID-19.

This CDR3 reads CASSSMGQPTNTEAFF. In nucleotides, the CDR3 is TGTGCCAGCAGTTCAATGGGACAGCCAACGAACACTGAAGCTTTCTTT. V usage is TRBV28 and J usage is TRBJ1-1, with 7 bases aligning to TRBD1. This CDR3 has 16 residues. Germline-derived CDR1 and CDR2 are MDHEN and SYDVKM. J lost 1 base, V lost 4 bases, and 9 bases had no gene match.

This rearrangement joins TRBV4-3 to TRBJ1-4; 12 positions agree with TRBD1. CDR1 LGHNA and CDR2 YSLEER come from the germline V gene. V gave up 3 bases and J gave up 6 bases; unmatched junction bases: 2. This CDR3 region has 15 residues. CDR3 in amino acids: CASSQGQGAYEKLFF. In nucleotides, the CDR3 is TGCGCCAGCAGCCAGGGACAGGGGGCTTATGAAAAACTGTTTTTT.

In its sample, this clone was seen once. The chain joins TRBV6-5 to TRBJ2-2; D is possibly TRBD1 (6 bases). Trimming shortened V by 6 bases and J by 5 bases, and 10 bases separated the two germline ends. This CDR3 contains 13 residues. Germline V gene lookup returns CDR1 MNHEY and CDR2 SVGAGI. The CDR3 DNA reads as TGTGCCAGCAGGACGACAGGAACCGGGGAGCTGTTTTTT. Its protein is CASRTTGTGELFF.

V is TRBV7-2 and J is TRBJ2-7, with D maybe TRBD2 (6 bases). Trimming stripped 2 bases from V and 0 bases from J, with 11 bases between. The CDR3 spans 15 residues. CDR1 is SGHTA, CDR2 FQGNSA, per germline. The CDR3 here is CASSLKSGLSYEQYF. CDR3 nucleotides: TGTGCCAGCAGCTTAAAAAGCGGGCTCTCCTACGAGCAGTACTTC.

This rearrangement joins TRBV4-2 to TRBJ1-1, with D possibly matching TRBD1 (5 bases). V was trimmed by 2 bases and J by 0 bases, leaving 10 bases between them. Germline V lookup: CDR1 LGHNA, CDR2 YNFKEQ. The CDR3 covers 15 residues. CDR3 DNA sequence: TGTGCCAGCAGCCAACAGGGAGGAATGAACACTGAAGCTTTCTTT. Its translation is CASSQQGGMNTEAFF.

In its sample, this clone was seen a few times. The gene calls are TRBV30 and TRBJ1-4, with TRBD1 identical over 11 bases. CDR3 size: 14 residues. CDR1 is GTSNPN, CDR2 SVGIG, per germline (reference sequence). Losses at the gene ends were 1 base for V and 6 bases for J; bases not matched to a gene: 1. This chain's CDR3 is CAWSGTGGYEKLFF. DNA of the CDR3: TGTGCCTGGAGTGGGACAGGGGGCTATGAAAAACTGTTTTTT.

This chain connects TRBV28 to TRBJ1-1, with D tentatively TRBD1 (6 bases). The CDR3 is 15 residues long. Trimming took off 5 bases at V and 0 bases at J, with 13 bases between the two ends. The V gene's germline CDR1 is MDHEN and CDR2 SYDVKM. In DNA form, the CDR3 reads TGTGCCAGCAGTCCTAATGGACAGATGAACACTGAAGCTTTCTTT. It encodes CASSPNGQMNTEAFF.

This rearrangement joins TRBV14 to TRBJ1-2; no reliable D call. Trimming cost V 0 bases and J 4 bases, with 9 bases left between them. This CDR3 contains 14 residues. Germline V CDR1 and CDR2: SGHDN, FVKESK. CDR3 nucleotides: TGTGCCAGCAGCCAAGATAGGCGGAGCTATGGCTACACCTTC. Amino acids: CASSQDRRSYGYTF.

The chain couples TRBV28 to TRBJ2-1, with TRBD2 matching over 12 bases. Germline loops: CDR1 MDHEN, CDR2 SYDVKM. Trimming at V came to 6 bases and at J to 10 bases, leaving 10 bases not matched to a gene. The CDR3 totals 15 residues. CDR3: CASRPRLAGVEEQFF. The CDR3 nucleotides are TGTGCCAGCAGACCGAGACTAGCGGGAGTGGAGGAGCAGTTCTTC.

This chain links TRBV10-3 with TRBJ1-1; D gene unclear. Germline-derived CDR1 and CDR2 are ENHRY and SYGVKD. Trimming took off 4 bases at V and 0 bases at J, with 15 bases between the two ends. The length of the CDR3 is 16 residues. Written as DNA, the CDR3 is TGTGCCATCAGTGCCGAGACACCGAATATGAACACTGAAGCTTTCTTT. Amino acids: CAISAETPNMNTEAFF.

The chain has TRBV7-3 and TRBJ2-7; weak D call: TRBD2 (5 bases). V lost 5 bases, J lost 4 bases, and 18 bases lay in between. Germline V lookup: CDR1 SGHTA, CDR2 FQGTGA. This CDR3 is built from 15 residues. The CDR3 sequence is CASSTASGSAYEQYF. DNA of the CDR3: TGTGCCAGCAGCACCGCCTCGGGATCAGCTTACGAGCAGTACTTC.

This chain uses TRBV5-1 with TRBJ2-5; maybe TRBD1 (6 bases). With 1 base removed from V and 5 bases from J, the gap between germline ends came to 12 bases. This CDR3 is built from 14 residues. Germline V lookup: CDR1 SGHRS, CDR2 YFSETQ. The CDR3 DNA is TGCGCCAGCAGCTTGACAGGGTTTGGGGAGACCCAGTACTTC. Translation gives CASSLTGFGETQYF.

CDR3 loop: CASTRVGEKLFF. CDR3 coding DNA: TGTGCCAGTACTCGGGTCGGGGAAAAACTGTTTTTT. The V and J genes are TRBV28 and TRBJ1-4; unclear D gene. The CDR3 length is 12 residues. Germline V gene sequence: CDR1 MDHEN, CDR2 SYDVKM. Between the trimmed V and J ends, which lost 9 bases and 8 bases, there was a span of 13 bases.

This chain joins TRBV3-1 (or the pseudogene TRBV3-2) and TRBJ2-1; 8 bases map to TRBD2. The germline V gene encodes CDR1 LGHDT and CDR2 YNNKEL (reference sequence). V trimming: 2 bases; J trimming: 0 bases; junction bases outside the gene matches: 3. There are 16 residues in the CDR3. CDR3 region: CASSQRGGSSYNEQFF. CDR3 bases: TGTGCCAGCAGCCAACGGGGGGGGAGCTCCTACAATGAGCAGTTCTTC.

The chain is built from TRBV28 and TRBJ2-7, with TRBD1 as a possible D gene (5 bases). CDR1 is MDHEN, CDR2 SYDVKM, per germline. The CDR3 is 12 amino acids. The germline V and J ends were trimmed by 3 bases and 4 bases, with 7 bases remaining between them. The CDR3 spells CASSLNRYEQYF. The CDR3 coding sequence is TGTGCCAGCAGTTTGAACAGGTACGAGCAGTACTTC.

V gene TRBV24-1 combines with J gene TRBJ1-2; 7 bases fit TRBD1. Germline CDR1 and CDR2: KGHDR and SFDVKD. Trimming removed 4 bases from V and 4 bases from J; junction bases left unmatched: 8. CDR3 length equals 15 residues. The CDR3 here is CATSDSGQETYGYTF. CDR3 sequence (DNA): TGTGCCACCAGTGACTCCGGACAGGAGACCTATGGCTACACCTTC.

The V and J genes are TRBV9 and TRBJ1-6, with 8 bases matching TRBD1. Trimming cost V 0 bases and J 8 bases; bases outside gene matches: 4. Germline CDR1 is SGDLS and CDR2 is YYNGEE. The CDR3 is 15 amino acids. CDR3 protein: CASSVEGTGYSPLHF. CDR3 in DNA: TGTGCCAGCAGCGTAGAGGGGACAGGATATTCACCCCTCCACTTT.

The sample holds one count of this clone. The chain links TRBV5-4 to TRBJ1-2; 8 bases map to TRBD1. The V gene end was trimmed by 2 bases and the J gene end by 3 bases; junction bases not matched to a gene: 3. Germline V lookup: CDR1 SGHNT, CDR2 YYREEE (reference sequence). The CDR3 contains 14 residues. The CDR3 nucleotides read TGTGCCAGCAGCTTCGCGACAGGGGACTATGGCTACACCTTC. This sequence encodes CASSFATGDYGYTF.

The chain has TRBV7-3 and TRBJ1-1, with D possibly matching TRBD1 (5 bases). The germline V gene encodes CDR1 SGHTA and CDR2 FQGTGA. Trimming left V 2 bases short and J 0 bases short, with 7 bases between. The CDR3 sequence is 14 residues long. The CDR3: CASSLGAVNTEAFF. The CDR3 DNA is TGTGCCAGCAGCTTAGGGGCAGTGAACACTGAAGCTTTCTTT.

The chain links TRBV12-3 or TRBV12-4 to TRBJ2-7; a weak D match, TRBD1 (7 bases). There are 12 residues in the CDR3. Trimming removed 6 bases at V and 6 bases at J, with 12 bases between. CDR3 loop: CASRSQGGEQYF. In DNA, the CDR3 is TGTGCCAGCAGATCTCAGGGGGGCGAGCAGTACTTC.

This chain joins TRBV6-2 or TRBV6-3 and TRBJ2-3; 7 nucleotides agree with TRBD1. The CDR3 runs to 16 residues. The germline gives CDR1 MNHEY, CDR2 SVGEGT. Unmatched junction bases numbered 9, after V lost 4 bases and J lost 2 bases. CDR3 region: CASSFLRQGDTDTQYF. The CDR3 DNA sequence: TGTGCCAGCAGTTTCCTAAGACAGGGTGACACAGATACGCAGTATTTT.

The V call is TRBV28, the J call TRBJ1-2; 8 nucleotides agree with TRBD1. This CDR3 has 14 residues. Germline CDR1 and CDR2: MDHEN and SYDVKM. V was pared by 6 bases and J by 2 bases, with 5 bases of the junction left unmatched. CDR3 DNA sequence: TGTGCCAGCAGACGGACAGGGACCAACTATGGCTACACCTTC. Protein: CASRRTGTNYGYTF.

CDR3 DNA: TGTGCCAGCAGCCAAGATTGGGAGGGCATTGCTGAAGCTTTCTTT. Protein sequence: CASSQDWEGIAEAFF. V usage is TRBV4-2 and J usage is TRBJ1-1, with unresolved D. CDR3 size: 15 residues. The V gene's germline CDR1 is LGHNA and CDR2 YNFKEQ. V was clipped by 0 bases and J by 6 bases, with 14 bases between them.

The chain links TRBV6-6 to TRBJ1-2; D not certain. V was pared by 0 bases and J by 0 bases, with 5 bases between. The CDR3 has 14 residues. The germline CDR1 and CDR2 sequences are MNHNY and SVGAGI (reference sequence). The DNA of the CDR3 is TGTGCCAGCAGTTACTCGTCCTCTAACTATGGCTACACCTTC. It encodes CASSYSSSNYGYTF.

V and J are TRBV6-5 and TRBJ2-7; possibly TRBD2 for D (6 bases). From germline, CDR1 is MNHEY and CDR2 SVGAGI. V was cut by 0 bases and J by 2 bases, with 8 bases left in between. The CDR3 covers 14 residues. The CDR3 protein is CASSYSRGAYEQYF. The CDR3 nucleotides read TGTGCCAGCAGTTACTCCCGCGGGGCCTACGAGCAGTACTTC.

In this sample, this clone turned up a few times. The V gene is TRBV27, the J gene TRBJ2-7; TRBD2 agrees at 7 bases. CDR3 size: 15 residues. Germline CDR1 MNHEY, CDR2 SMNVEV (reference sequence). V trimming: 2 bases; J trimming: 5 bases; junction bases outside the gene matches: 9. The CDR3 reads CASSLRAGATDEQYF. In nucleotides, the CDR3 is TGTGCCAGCAGTTTACGGGCGGGAGCCACGGACGAGCAGTACTTC.